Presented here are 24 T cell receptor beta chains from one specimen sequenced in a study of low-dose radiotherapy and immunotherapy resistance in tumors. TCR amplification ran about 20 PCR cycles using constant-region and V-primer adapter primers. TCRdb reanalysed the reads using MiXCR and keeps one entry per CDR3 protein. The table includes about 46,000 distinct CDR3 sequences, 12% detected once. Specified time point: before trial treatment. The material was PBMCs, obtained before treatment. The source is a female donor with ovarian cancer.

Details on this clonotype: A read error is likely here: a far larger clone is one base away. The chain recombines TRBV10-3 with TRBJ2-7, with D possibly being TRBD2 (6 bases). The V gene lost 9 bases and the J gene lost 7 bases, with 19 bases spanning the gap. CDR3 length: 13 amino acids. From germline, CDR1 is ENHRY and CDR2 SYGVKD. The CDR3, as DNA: TGTGCCATTCAAAGCCCTACTAGCAATGAGCAGTACTTC. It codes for CAIQSPTSNEQYF.

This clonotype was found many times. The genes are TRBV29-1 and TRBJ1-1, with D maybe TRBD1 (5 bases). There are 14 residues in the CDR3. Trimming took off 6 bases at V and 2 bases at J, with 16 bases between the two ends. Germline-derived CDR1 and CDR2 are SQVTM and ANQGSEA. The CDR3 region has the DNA TGCAGCGTCCTTCCTGGGACCCTTAACACTGAAGCTTTCTTT. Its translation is CSVLPGTLNTEAFF. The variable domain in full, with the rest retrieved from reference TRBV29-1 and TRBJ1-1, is SAVISQKPSRDICQRGTSLTIQCQVDSQVTMMFWYRQQPGQSLTLIATANQGSEATYESGFVIDKFPISRPNLTFSTLTVSNMSPEDSSIYLCSVLPGTLNTEAFFGQGTRLTVV.

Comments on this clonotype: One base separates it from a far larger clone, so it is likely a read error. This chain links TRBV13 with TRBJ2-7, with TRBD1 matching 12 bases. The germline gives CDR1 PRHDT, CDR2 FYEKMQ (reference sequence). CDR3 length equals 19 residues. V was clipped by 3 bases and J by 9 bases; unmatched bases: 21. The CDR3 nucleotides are TGTGCCAGCAGCTTGGCGGGACCGGGACAGGGGGCCTATAAGGACTGGCAGTACTTC. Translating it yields CASSLAGPGQGAYKDWQYF.

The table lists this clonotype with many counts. DNA for the CDR3: TGTGCCAGCAGTCTTGGGACTAGCGGACAAGAGACCCAGTACTTC. Translated, it gives CASSLGTSGQETQYF. This chain uses TRBV7-3 with TRBJ2-5, with TRBD2 identical over 11 bases. With 6 bases clipped from V and 2 bases from J, the junction kept 5 bases outside the gene matches. Germline V lookup: CDR1 SGHTA, CDR2 FQGTGA. CDR3 length: 15 residues.

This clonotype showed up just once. In DNA form, the CDR3 reads TGCGCCAGCAGCTTGTTAGGGACCTCCTATAATTCACCCCTCCACTTT. Translated: CASSLLGTSYNSPLHF. The chain has TRBV5-1 and TRBJ1-6, with D possibly TRBD1 on 5 matching bases. Trimming took off 1 base at V and 0 bases at J, with 8 bases between the two ends. Germline V gives CDR1 SGHRS, CDR2 YFSETQ. This CDR3 is 16 amino acids long.

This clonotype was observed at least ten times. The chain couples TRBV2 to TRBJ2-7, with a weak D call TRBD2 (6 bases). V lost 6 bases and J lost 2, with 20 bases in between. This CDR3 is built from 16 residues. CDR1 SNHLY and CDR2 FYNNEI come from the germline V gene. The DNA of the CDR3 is TGTGCCAGCAGGTCCACCCTGGGAGGTCAACCCTACGAGCAGTACTTC. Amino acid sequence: CASRSTLGGQPYEQYF.

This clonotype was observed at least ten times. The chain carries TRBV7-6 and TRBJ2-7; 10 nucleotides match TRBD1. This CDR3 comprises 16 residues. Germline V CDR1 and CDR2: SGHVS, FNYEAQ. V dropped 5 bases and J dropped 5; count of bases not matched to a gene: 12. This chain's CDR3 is CASSPVGGTGADEQYF. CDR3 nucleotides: TGTGCCAGCAGCCCGGTAGGTGGGACAGGGGCCGACGAGCAGTACTTC.

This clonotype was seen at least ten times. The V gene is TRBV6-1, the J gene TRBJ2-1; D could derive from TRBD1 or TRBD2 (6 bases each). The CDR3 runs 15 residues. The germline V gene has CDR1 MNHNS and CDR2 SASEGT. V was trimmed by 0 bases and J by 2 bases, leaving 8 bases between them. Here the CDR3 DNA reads TGTGCCAGCAGTGAAGCGGGGGGCCCCTACAATGAGCAGTTCTTC. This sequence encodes CASSEAGGPYNEQFF.

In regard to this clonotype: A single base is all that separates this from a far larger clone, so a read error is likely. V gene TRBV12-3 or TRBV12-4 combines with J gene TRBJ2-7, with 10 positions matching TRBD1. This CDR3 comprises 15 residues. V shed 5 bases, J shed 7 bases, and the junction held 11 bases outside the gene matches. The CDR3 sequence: CASSMTGGSGNEQYF. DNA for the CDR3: TGTGCCAGCAGTATGACAGGGGGCAGCGGGAATGAGCAGTACTTC.

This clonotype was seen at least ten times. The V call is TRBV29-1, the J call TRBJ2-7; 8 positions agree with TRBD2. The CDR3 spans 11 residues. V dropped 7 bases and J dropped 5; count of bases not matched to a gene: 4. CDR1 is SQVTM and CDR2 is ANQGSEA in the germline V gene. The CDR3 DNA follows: TGCAGCGCCTGGACTAGCCACGAGCAGTACTTC. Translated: CSAWTSHEQYF.

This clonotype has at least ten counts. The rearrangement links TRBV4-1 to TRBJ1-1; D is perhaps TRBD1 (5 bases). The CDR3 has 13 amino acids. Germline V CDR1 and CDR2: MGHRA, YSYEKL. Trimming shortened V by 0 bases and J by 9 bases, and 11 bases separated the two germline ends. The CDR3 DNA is TGCGCCAGCAGCCAAGATGGGGGGGGGAAAGCTTTCTTT. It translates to CASSQDGGGKAFF.

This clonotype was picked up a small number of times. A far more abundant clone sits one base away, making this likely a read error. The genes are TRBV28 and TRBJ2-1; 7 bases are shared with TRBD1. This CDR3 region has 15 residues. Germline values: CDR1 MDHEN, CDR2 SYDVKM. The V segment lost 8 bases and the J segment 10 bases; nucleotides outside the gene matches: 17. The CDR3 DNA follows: TGTGCCAGCCGCAGAGCCGGGGACAGACCCTACGAGCAGTTCTTC. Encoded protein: CASRRAGDRPYEQFF. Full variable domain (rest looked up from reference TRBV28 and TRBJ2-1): DVKVTQSSRYLVKRTGEKVFLECVQDMDHENMFWYRQDPGLGLRLIYFSYDVKMKEKGDIPEGYSVSREKKERFSLILESASTNQTSMYLCASRRAGDRPYEQFFGPGTRLTVL.

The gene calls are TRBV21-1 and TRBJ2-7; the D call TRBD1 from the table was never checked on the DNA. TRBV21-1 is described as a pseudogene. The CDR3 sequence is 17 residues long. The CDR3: CASSKKGRGEGGLEQYF. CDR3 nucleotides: TGTGCCAGCAGCAAAAAGGGTCGCGGGGAAGGGGGTCTCGAGCAGTACTTC.

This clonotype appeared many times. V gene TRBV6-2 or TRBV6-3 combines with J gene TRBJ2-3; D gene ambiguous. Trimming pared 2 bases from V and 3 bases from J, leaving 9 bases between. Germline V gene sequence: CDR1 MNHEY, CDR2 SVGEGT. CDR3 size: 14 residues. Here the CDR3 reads CASSYLSRTDTQYF. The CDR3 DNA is TGTGCCAGCAGTTACCTCTCGCGGACAGATACGCAGTATTTT.

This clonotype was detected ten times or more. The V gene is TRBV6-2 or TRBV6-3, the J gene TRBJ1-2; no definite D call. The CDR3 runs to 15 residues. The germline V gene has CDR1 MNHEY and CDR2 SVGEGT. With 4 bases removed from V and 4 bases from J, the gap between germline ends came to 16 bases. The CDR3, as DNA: TGTGCCAGCAGTTTCGCCTTATCAGGATCCTATGGCTACACCTTC. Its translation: CASSFALSGSYGYTF.

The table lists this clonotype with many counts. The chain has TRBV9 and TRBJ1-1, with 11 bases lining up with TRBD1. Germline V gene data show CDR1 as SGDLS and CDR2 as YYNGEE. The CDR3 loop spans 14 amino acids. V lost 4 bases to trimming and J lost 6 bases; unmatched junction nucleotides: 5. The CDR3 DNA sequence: TGTGCCAGCAGCCCACAGGGACAGGGGGCTGAAGCTTTCTTT. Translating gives CASSPQGQGAEAFF.

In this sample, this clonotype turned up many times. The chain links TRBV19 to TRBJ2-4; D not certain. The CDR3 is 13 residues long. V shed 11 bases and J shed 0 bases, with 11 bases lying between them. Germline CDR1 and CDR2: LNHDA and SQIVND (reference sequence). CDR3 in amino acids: CAAGGLAKNIQYF. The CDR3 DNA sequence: TGTGCCGCAGGCGGTCTAGCCAAAAACATTCAGTACTTC. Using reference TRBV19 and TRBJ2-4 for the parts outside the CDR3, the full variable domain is DGGITQSPKYLFRKEGQNVTLSCEQNLNHDAMYWYRQDPGQGLRLIYYSQIVNDFQKGDIAEGYSVSREKKESFPLTVTSAQKNPTAFYLCAAGGLAKNIQYFGAGTRLSVL.

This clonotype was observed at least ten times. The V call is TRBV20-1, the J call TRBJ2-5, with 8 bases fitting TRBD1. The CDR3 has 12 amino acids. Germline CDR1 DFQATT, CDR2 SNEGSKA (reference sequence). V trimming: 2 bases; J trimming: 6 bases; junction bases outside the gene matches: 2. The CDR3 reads CSARQGAKTQYF. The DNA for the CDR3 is TGCAGTGCTAGACAGGGGGCAAAGACCCAGTACTTC.

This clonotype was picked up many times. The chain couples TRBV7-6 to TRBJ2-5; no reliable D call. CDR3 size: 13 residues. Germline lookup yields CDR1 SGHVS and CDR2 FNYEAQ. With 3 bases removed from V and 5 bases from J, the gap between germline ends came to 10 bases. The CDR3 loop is CASSFTARETQYF. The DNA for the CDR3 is TGTGCCAGCAGCTTCACCGCTCGGGAGACCCAGTACTTC.

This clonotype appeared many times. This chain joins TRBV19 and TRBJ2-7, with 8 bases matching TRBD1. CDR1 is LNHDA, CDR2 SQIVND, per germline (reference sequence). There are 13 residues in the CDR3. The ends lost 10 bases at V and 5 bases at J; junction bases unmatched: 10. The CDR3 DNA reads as TGTGCCACTAAGACAGGGGTCGGAGACGAGCAGTACTTC. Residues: CATKTGVGDEQYF. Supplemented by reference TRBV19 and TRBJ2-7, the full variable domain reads DGGITQSPKYLFRKEGQNVTLSCEQNLNHDAMYWYRQDPGQGLRLIYYSQIVNDFQKGDIAEGYSVSREKKESFPLTVTSAQKNPTAFYLCATKTGVGDEQYFGPGTRLTVT.

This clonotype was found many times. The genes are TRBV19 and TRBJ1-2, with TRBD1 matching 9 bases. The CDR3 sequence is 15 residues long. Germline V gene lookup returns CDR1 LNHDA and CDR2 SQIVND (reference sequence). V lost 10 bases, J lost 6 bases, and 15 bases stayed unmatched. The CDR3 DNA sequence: TGTGCCACCCAGTCAAACGGGGGACAGGGAAATGGCTACACCTTC. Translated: CATQSNGGQGNGYTF.

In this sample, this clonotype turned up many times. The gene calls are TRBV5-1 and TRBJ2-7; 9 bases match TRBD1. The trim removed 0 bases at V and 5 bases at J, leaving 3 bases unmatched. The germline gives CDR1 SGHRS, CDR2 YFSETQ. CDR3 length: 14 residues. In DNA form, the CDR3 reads TGCGCCAGCAGCTTGGAGGACAGGGGAAACGAGCAGTACTTC. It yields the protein CASSLEDRGNEQYF.

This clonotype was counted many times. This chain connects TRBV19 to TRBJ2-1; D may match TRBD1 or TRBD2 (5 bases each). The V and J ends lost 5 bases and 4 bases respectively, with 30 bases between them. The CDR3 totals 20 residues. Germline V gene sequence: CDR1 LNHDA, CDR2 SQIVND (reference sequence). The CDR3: CASSPQTRTRDVVLYNEQFF. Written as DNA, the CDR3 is TGTGCCAGTAGTCCCCAAACGCGAACCCGGGACGTCGTCCTTTACAATGAGCAGTTCTTC.

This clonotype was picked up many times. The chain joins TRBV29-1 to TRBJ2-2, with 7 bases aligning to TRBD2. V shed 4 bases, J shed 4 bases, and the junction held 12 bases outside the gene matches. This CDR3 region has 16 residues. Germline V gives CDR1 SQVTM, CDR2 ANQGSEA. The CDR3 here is CSVGAKGGAGTGELFF. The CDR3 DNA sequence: TGCAGCGTTGGGGCTAAGGGAGGGGCGGGCACCGGGGAGCTGTTTTTT.